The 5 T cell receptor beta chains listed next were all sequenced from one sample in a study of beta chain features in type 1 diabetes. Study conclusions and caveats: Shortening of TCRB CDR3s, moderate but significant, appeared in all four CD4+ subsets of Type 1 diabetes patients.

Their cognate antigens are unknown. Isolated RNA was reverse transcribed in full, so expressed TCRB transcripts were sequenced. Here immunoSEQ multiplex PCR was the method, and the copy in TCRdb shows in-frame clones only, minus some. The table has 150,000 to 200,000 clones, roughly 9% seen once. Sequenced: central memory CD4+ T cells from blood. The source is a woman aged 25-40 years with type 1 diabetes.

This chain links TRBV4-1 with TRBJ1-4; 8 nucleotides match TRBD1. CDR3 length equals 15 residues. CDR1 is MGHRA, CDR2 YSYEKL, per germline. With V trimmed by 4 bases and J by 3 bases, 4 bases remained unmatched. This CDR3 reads CASSRTGGANEKLFF. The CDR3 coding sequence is TGCGCCAGCAGCCGCACAGGGGGGGCTAATGAAAAACTGTTTTTT.

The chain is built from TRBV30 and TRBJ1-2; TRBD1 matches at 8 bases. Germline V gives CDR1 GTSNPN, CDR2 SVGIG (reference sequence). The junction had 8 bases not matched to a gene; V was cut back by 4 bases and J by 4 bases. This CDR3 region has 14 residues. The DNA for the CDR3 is TGTGCCTGGAACAGGGGGGAGTTAGGCTATGGCTACACCTTC. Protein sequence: CAWNRGELGYGYTF.

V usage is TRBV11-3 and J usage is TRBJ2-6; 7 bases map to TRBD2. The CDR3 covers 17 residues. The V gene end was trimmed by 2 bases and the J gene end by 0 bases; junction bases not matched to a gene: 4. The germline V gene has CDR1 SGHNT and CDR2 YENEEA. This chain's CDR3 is CASSLSGGSSGANVLTF. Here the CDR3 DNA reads TGTGCCAGCAGCTTATCCGGGGGGAGCTCTGGGGCCAACGTCCTGACTTTC.

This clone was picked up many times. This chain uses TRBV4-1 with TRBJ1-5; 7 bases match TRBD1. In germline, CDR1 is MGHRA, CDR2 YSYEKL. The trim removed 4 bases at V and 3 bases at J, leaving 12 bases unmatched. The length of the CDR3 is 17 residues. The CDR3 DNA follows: TGCGCCAGCAGCCGACGGATAGGACAGGATAACAATCAGCCCCAGCATTTT. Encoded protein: CASSRRIGQDNNQPQHF.

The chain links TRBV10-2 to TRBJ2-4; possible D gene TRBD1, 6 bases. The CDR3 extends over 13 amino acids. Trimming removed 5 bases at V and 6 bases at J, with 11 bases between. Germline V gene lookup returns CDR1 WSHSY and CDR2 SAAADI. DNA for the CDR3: TGCGCCAGCAGTTCGGACAGACGAAACATTCAGTACTTC. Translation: CASSSDRRNIQYF.